Below are 31 T cell receptor beta chains sequenced from a single sample in a study of T cells in Graves' hyperthyroidism and ophthalmopathy. It was RNA transcripts that yielded the amplified TCR beta CDR3 regions. When the TCR CDR3 underwent first-round RT-PCR, the HTBI primer set was used. A single record per CDR3 protein comes from TCRdb applying MiXCR to the multiplex PCR reads. This sample has 540,000 or so distinct CDR3 sequences, with more than 45% found just once. Sequencing was performed on peripheral blood or thyroid tissue (not recorded which). Source of these receptors: an adult woman with Graves' disease, either hyperthyroidism or ophthalmopathy (not recorded which).

This clonotype was detected only a few times. The CDR3 spells CASSQTGRPPLHF. The CDR3 region has the DNA TGTGCCAGCAGCCAGACAGGGCGCCCACCCCTCCACTTT. The chain has TRBV7-2 and TRBJ1-6, with TRBD1 matching 7 bases. V trimming: 5 bases; J trimming: 11 bases; junction bases outside the gene matches: 6. This CDR3 spans 13 amino acids. The germline gives CDR1 SGHTA, CDR2 FQGNSA.

This clonotype was observed at least ten times. The chain links TRBV6-1 to TRBJ2-5, with 7 bases aligning to TRBD1. CDR3 size: 16 residues. V shed 2 bases, J shed 1 base, and the junction held 7 bases outside the gene matches. Germline assignment: CDR1 MNHNS and CDR2 SASEGT. CDR3 region: CASSENPQGIQETQYF. CDR3 nucleotide sequence: TGTGCCAGCAGTGAAAACCCACAGGGGATCCAAGAGACCCAGTACTTC.

This clonotype has ten or more counts. As DNA, the CDR3 is TGTGCCAGCAGCCTGGTTTATAATTCACCCCTCCACTTT. Its translation: CASSLVYNSPLHF. V and J are TRBV7-3 and TRBJ1-6; no clear D. CDR3 length: 13 residues. Trimming took off 5 bases at V and 4 bases at J, with 6 bases between the two ends. The germline V gene encodes CDR1 SGHTA and CDR2 FQGTGA.

This clonotype was seen repeatedly, ten times or more. The chain links TRBV9 to TRBJ2-7, with 11 bases identical to TRBD1. There are 15 residues in the CDR3. V lost 2 bases to trimming and J lost 7 bases; unmatched junction nucleotides: 8. Germline V gene sequence: CDR1 SGDLS, CDR2 YYNGEE. The CDR3 here is CASSVTGQGGDEQYF. Written as DNA, the CDR3 is TGTGCCAGCAGCGTGACGGGACAGGGGGGGGATGAGCAGTACTTC. The full variable domain, with the rest looked up from reference TRBV9 and TRBJ2-7, is DSGVTQTPKHLITATGQRVTLRCSPRSGDLSVYWYQQSLDQGLQFLIQYYNGEERAKGNILERFSAQQFPDLHSELNLSSLELGDSALYFCASSVTGQGGDEQYFGPGTRLTVT.

This clonotype was observed a handful of times. The chain couples TRBV7-9 to TRBJ2-7, with 12 nucleotides matching TRBD2. Germline V gene sequence: CDR1 SEHNR, CDR2 FQNEAQ (reference sequence). V dropped 5 bases and J dropped 7; count of bases not matched to a gene: 12. This CDR3 contains 16 residues. The CDR3 DNA reads as TGTGCCAGCAGCGGTACACAACGGACTAGCGGGATGGAGCAGTACTTC. It yields the protein CASSGTQRTSGMEQYF.

This clonotype was detected ten times or more. The chain carries TRBV2 and TRBJ1-2; D not certain. Trimming removed 6 bases from V and 0 bases from J, with 14 bases in between. CDR1 SNHLY and CDR2 FYNNEI come from the germline V gene. CDR3 length: 15 amino acids. Here the CDR3 reads CASSRGRLTNYGYTF. The DNA of the CDR3 is TGTGCCAGCAGCCGCGGGCGCCTCACTAACTATGGCTACACCTTC.

The rearrangement joins TRBV5-1 to TRBJ1-1; 9 bases agree with TRBD1. Germline CDR1 is SGHRS and CDR2 is YFSETQ. After removal of 3 bases from V and 0 bases from J, the junction contained 3 bases not matched to a gene. The CDR3 length is 15 residues. For the CDR3, the DNA is TGCGCCAGCAGCTGGGGGACAGGGCTGAACACTGAAGCTTTCTTT. Its translation is CASSWGTGLNTEAFF.

This rearrangement joins TRBV30 to TRBJ2-5; tentatively, D is TRBD1 (6 bases). Looked up from germline, CDR1 is GTSNPN and CDR2 is SVGIG (reference sequence). Trimming removed 4 bases at V and 2 bases at J, with 11 bases between. The CDR3 is 13 residues long. The CDR3 sequence: CAWNGQSQETQYF. As DNA, the CDR3 is TGTGCCTGGAACGGACAGAGTCAAGAGACCCAGTACTTC.

The CDR3 reads CASSSRRFLAGGGTGELFF. DNA for the CDR3: TGTGCCAGCAGCTCACGAAGATTTCTAGCGGGAGGGGGCACCGGGGAGCTGTTTTTT. The chain has TRBV7-8 and TRBJ2-2, with 12 bases lining up with TRBD2. The CDR3 runs 19 residues. The germline V gene has CDR1 SGHVS and CDR2 FQNEAQ. V shed 4 bases and J 4 bases; nucleotides not matched to a gene: 13.

This rearrangement joins TRBV7-8 to TRBJ1-6, with D uncertain. Trimming took 3 bases from V and 7 from J, leaving 16 bases between them. Germline CDR1 SGHVS, CDR2 FQNEAQ. The CDR3 length is 16 residues. CDR3 nucleotide sequence: TGTGCCAGCAGCTTGGAAACGACGCCCGAAAATTCACCCCTCCACTTT. Encoded protein: CASSLETTPENSPLHF.

In this sample, this clonotype turned up many times. The chain has TRBV5-1 and TRBJ2-7; possibly TRBD2 for D (7 bases). CDR3 length equals 13 residues. Germline V CDR1 and CDR2: SGHRS, YFSETQ. Trimming left V 0 bases short and J 6 bases short, with 10 bases between. CDR3 sequence (DNA): TGCGCCAGCAGCTTGGAGGGGGGGTCCGAGCAGTACTTC. Translating gives CASSLEGGSEQYF.

This clonotype showed up just a few times. J is TRBJ1-1 and V is TRBV29-1; a possible D gene is TRBD1 (5 bases). The CDR3 contains 14 residues. Germline lookup yields CDR1 SQVTM and CDR2 ANQGSEA. Trimming removed 8 bases at V and 0 bases at J, with 16 bases between. The CDR3 protein is CSLGTGGMNTEAFF. In DNA, the CDR3 is TGCAGCTTGGGAACAGGTGGGATGAACACTGAAGCTTTCTTT. Looking up the rest from reference TRBV29-1 and TRBJ1-1 gives the full variable domain: SAVISQKPSRDICQRGTSLTIQCQVDSQVTMMFWYRQQPGQSLTLIATANQGSEATYESGFVIDKFPISRPNLTFSTLTVSNMSPEDSSIYLCSLGTGGMNTEAFFGQGTRLTVV.

The chain couples TRBV10-3 to TRBJ2-5, with D possibly TRBD2 on 6 matching bases. With 8 bases removed from V and 5 bases from J, the gap between germline ends came to 21 bases. The CDR3 is 15 amino acids. Per the germline V gene, CDR1 is ENHRY and CDR2 is SYGVKD. The CDR3 nucleotides read TGTGCCATCCGGGAGAGCAGGGCAGGTCTCGAGACCCAGTACTTC. It yields the protein CAIRESRAGLETQYF.

This clonotype has at least ten counts. V and J are TRBV3-1 and TRBJ1-3; D is ambiguous. The CDR3 extends over 12 amino acids. Germline CDR1 reads LGHDT; CDR2 reads YNNKEL (reference sequence). Trimming took off 4 bases at V and 4 bases at J, with 5 bases between the two ends. The chain's CDR3 is CASSPTGNTIYF. The CDR3 nucleotides read TGTGCCAGCAGCCCCACGGGAAACACCATATATTTT.

This clonotype came up many times. One end of the junction varies from germline; a read error may be responsible. V is TRBV29-1 and J is TRBJ1-2; no clear D gene. Germline V gene data show CDR1 as SQVTM and CDR2 as ANQGSEA. The CDR3 loop spans 11 amino acids. As DNA, the CDR3 is TGCAGCGTTGAATTGGAGCCGCGGGTCTTCTTC. Translating gives CSVELEPRVFF.

This clonotype was seen repeatedly, ten times or more. This sequence joins TRBV7-2 and TRBJ1-4, with a possible D match to TRBD1 (5 bases). CDR1 and CDR2 (germline): SGHTA, FQGNSA. Between the trimmed V and J ends, which lost 3 bases and 7 bases, there was a span of 18 bases. The CDR3 runs to 16 residues. In DNA, the CDR3 is TGTGCCAGCAGCTTTGCTCGGAGGGGCGCGGGTGAAAAACTGTTTTTT. Translated, it gives CASSFARRGAGEKLFF.

This clonotype was counted at least ten times. The rearrangement uses TRBV2 and TRBJ2-6; 7 bases line up with TRBD1. J gave up 0 bases and V 6 bases, and 5 bases lay outside the gene matches. Germline V lookup: CDR1 SNHLY, CDR2 FYNNEI. The CDR3 is 16 amino acids. Written as DNA, the CDR3 is TGTGCCAGCAGCCCGGGACAGAACTCTGGGGCCAACGTCCTGACTTTC. Translating gives CASSPGQNSGANVLTF. Based on the CDR3 plus reference TRBV2 and TRBJ2-6, the full variable domain is EPEVTQTPSHQVTQMGQEVILRCVPISNHLYFYWYRQILGQKVEFLVSFYNNEISEKSEIFDDQFSVERPDGSNFTLKIRSTKLEDSAMYFCASSPGQNSGANVLTFGAGSRLTVL.

This sequence joins TRBV7-9 and TRBJ2-2, with 9 nucleotides matching TRBD1. CDR1 is SEHNR, CDR2 FQNEAQ, per germline (reference sequence). The junction had 8 bases not matched to a gene; V was cut back by 5 bases and J by 7 bases. This CDR3 is 15 amino acids long. The DNA of the CDR3 is TGTGCCAGCAGCCTCCGGGACAGGGCGGTCGGGGAGCTGTTTTTT. Protein: CASSLRDRAVGELFF.

This clonotype occurred many times. The genes are TRBV29-1 and TRBJ2-2; D is possibly TRBD2 (6 bases). The CDR3 is 12 residues long. Trimming removed 4 bases at V and 5 bases at J, with 8 bases between. CDR1 is SQVTM, CDR2 ANQGSEA, per germline. The CDR3 protein is CSVGLGTGELFF. The CDR3 DNA follows: TGCAGCGTTGGACTAGGGACCGGGGAGCTGTTTTTT.

At least ten counts were recorded for this clonotype. This sequence joins TRBV6-5 and TRBJ1-1; D possibly corresponds to TRBD1 (6 bases). CDR1 is MNHEY and CDR2 is SVGAGI in the germline V gene. Trimming cost V 3 bases and J 7 bases, with 15 bases left between them. The CDR3 spans 14 residues. The CDR3 DNA is TGTGCCAGCAGTTATGTACAGGGCGAATTTGAAGCTTTCTTT. The encoded protein is CASSYVQGEFEAFF.

This clonotype was found a few times. The gene calls are TRBV7-9 and TRBJ2-7, with TRBD1 matching over 7 bases. V shed 0 bases, J shed 3 bases, and the junction held 5 bases outside the gene matches. Per the germline V gene, CDR1 is SEHNR and CDR2 is FQNEAQ (reference sequence). CDR3 size: 15 residues. DNA for the CDR3: TGTGCCAGCAGCTTAGCCCTCGGACAGGTCTACGAGCAGTACTTC. Translation gives CASSLALGQVYEQYF. Full variable domain (missing parts from reference TRBV7-9 and TRBJ2-7): DTGVSQNPRHKITKRGQNVTFRCDPISEHNRLYWYRQTLGQGPEFLTYFQNEAQLEKSRLLSDRFSAERPKGSFSTLEIQRTEQGDSAMYLCASSLALGQVYEQYFGPGTRLTVT.

The J gene is TRBJ1-5, the V gene TRBV6-1; 10 bases map to TRBD1. Unmatched junction bases numbered 7, after V lost 5 bases and J lost 9 bases. This CDR3 is built from 14 residues. Germline V lookup: CDR1 MNHNS, CDR2 SASEGT. The CDR3 coding sequence is TGTGCCAGCAGTCCAGGGACAGGGGCTGGGCCCCAGCATTTT. Translated: CASSPGTGAGPQHF.

As for this clonotype: A much larger clone sits a single nucleotide away, making a read error possible. This chain uses TRBV20-1 with TRBJ1-4; TRBD1 might be the D (6 bases). The CDR3 spans 13 residues. V lost 3 bases and J 8 bases, leaving 13 bases between the germline ends. The germline V gene has CDR1 DFQATT and CDR2 SNEGSKA (reference sequence). CDR3: CSARPGGKEKLFF. CDR3 sequence (DNA): TGCAGTGCTAGGCCGGGGGGCAAGGAAAAACTGTTTTTT.

The rearrangement joins TRBV7-9 to TRBJ1-6; TRBD1 agrees at 8 bases. Germline V lookup: CDR1 SEHNR, CDR2 FQNEAQ (reference sequence). There are 15 residues in the CDR3. V was clipped by 5 bases and J by 5 bases; unmatched bases: 5. The CDR3 loop reads CASSRKTGDNSPLHF. The DNA of the CDR3 is TGTGCCAGCAGCCGGAAGACAGGGGATAATTCACCCCTCCACTTT. The variable domain in full, with the rest retrieved from reference TRBV7-9 and TRBJ1-6, is DTGVSQNPRHKITKRGQNVTFRCDPISEHNRLYWYRQTLGQGPEFLTYFQNEAQLEKSRLLSDRFSAERPKGSFSTLEIQRTEQGDSAMYLCASSRKTGDNSPLHFGNGTRLTVT.

This clonotype appeared many times. The chain links TRBV14 to TRBJ2-7; D may be TRBD2 (5 bases). The CDR3 loop spans 13 amino acids. V dropped 3 bases and J dropped 2 bases, with 8 bases sitting between them. CDR1 SGHDN and CDR2 FVKESK come from the germline V gene. For the CDR3, the DNA is TGTGCCAGCAGCCACAGCGGACCCTACGAGCAGTACTTC. It is translated as CASSHSGPYEQYF.

The chain uses TRBV19 and TRBJ1-5, with TRBD1 identical over 7 bases. The length of the CDR3 is 15 residues. V gave up 6 bases and J gave up 4 bases; unmatched junction bases: 9. Germline assignment: CDR1 LNHDA and CDR2 SQIVND (reference sequence). CDR3: CASSSRQGINQPQHF. CDR3 DNA sequence: TGTGCCAGTAGCTCGAGACAGGGTATTAATCAGCCCCAGCATTTT.

Only a few counts were recorded for this clonotype. The CDR3 region has the DNA TGTGCCATCAGTGATGATTCGGGGGAAATGTCACCCCTCCACTTT. Translating it yields CAISDDSGEMSPLHF. The gene calls are TRBV10-3 and TRBJ1-6; a possible D gene is TRBD1 (5 bases). CDR1 and CDR2 from the germline V gene are ENHRY and SYGVKD. The CDR3 runs 15 residues. Trimming cost V 3 bases and J 10 bases, with 16 bases left between them.

V and J are TRBV7-2 and TRBJ1-3; unclear D gene. V lost 6 bases and J 8 bases, leaving 5 bases between the germline ends. The CDR3 consists of 10 residues. From germline, CDR1 is SGHTA and CDR2 FQGNSA. CDR3 loop: CASSYYTIYF. The CDR3 region has the DNA TGTGCCAGCAGTTACTACACCATATATTTT.

The chain employs TRBV7-8 and TRBJ2-3; TRBD2 matches 9 bases. This CDR3 comprises 17 residues. CDR1 is SGHVS, CDR2 FQNEAQ, per germline. The V gene end was trimmed by 1 base and the J gene end by 4 bases; junction bases not matched to a gene: 9. CDR3 sequence (DNA): TGTGCCAGCAGCTTAGGAGGGGGCGGGAGGGCACCAGATACGCAGTATTTT. Translated: CASSLGGGGRAPDTQYF.

The chain has TRBV14 and TRBJ2-7; 11 bases line up with TRBD1. The V gene's germline CDR1 is SGHDN and CDR2 FVKESK. This CDR3 region has 15 residues. The V gene end was trimmed by 3 bases and the J gene end by 3 bases; junction bases not matched to a gene: 4. DNA of the CDR3: TGTGCCAGCAGCCAGGGGACAGGGGGAGGCTACGAGCAGTACTTC. This encodes CASSQGTGGGYEQYF.

In this sample, this clonotype turned up a few times. V and J are TRBV29-1 and TRBJ1-5; D is undetermined. V lost 7 bases, J lost 7 bases, and 17 bases lay in between. Germline lookup yields CDR1 SQVTM and CDR2 ANQGSEA. The CDR3 is made up of 13 amino acids. The CDR3 reads CSAGWEFGQPQHF. CDR3 coding DNA: TGCAGCGCCGGTTGGGAATTCGGGCAGCCCCAGCATTTT.